The 17 T cell receptor beta chains below were found in one sample sequenced in a study of blood T cell repertoires in COVID-19. Profiled with immunoSEQ multiplex PCR; TCRdb holds only in-frame clones, not every one. The sample has about 250,000 clones; 79% are singletons. Sample: peripheral blood. The origin of the receptors is a woman aged 35 to 49 with active or convalescent COVID-19.

The chain employs TRBV9 and TRBJ1-3; tentative D call: TRBD1 (5 bases). V was shortened by 4 bases and J by 5 bases, with 13 bases between the two germline ends. Germline lookup yields CDR1 SGDLS and CDR2 YYNGEE. This CDR3 spans 14 amino acids. The CDR3 region has the DNA TGTGCCAGCAGCCCCGGGACTTCAAGAAACACCATATATTTT. It specifies CASSPGTSRNTIYF.

The genes are TRBV5-5 and TRBJ2-7; 7 nucleotides agree with TRBD2. J lost 4 bases, V lost 3 bases, and 7 bases had no gene match. Germline loops: CDR1 SGHKS, CDR2 YYEKEE (reference sequence). The CDR3 has 14 amino acids. The CDR3 sequence is CASSWEGILYEQYF. CDR3 in DNA: TGTGCCAGCAGCTGGGAGGGGATCCTTTACGAGCAGTACTTC.

This chain uses TRBV4-1 with TRBJ2-1; 7 bases are shared with TRBD2. V was pared by 7 bases and J by 7 bases, with 13 bases of the junction left unmatched. Germline values: CDR1 MGHRA, CDR2 YSYEKL. The CDR3 length is 15 residues. CDR3 nucleotide sequence: TGCGCCAGCAATCACTTAGCGGGTTCAAGGAATGAGCAGTTCTTC. Its protein product is CASNHLAGSRNEQFF.

The chain recombines TRBV21-1 with TRBJ2-7; whether TRBD2, the table's D call, matches the DNA was not checked. TRBV21-1 is marked as a pseudogene. The CDR3 length is 17 residues. CDR3 region: CASSKVIGLGIGHEQYF. Written as DNA, the CDR3 is TGTGCCAGCAGCAAGGTAATAGGACTAGGCATCGGCCACGAGCAGTACTTC.

Concerning this clone: Germline is not matched at one junction end, which may reflect a read error. The chain is built from TRBV6-1 and TRBJ1-6; no reliable D call. Germline-derived CDR1 and CDR2 are MNHNS and SASEGT. The CDR3 loop spans 13 amino acids. The CDR3 nucleotides are TGTGCCAGCAGTCGGACGGGGAATTCACCCCTCTACTTT. Protein: CASSRTGNSPLYF.

The rearrangement links TRBV5-1 to TRBJ2-3, with 9 bases fitting TRBD2. From germline, CDR1 is SGHRS and CDR2 YFSETQ. The CDR3 runs 15 residues. Losses at the gene ends were 2 bases for V and 2 bases for J; bases not matched to a gene: 3. The CDR3 region has the DNA TGCGCCAGCAGCTTAGAGCGGGGGGCCACAGATACGCAGTATTTT. Translating gives CASSLERGATDTQYF.

The chain combines TRBV15 with TRBJ2-7, with TRBD1 identical over 10 bases. The CDR3 covers 16 residues. Trimming cost V 1 base and J 4 bases; bases outside gene matches: 7. The germline V gene encodes CDR1 LNHNV and CDR2 YYDKDF (reference sequence). CDR3 nucleotide sequence: TGTGCCACCAGCAGAGGCCGGGACAGGGGTATTTACGAGCAGTACTTC. Its translation: CATSRGRDRGIYEQYF.

DNA of the CDR3: TGTGCCACCAGTGATTCTCGGGACAGGCAATTCTACAATGAGCAGTTCTTC. This gives the protein CATSDSRDRQFYNEQFF. The chain is built from TRBV24-1 and TRBJ2-1; 8 positions agree with TRBD1. J lost 3 bases, V lost 2 bases, and 8 bases had no gene match. The CDR3 contains 17 residues. From germline, CDR1 is KGHDR and CDR2 SFDVKD.

The rearrangement uses TRBV2 and TRBJ1-2, with a possible D match to TRBD1 (5 bases). The CDR3 has 14 amino acids. The germline CDR1 and CDR2 sequences are SNHLY and FYNNEI. V was pared by 6 bases and J by 8 bases, with 19 bases between. CDR3 loop: CASSPQGGAGGYTF. DNA for the CDR3: TGTGCCAGCAGCCCTCAGGGAGGGGCAGGAGGCTACACCTTC.

The sample holds a few counts of this clone. The CDR3 DNA reads TGTGCCTGGAGTGTAGGACAGGGGAAACAGCCCCAGCATTTT. This encodes CAWSVGQGKQPQHF. The chain links TRBV30 to TRBJ1-5, with 9 bases identical to TRBD1. CDR1 is GTSNPN, CDR2 SVGIG, per germline (reference sequence). With 0 bases clipped from V and 7 bases from J, the junction kept 4 bases outside the gene matches. This CDR3 region has 14 residues.

This clone was counted between two and nine times. At the DNA level, this CDR3 is encoded by other sequences in the same sample as well. V gene TRBV5-1 combines with J gene TRBJ2-5; D might be TRBD1 (5 bases). This CDR3 has 12 amino acids. Germline CDR1 reads SGHRS; CDR2 reads YFSETQ. V lost 2 bases to trimming and J lost 4 bases, with 6 bases between them. The CDR3 region has the DNA TGCGCCAGCAGCTTAAGGGGAGAGACCCAGTACTTC. Protein sequence: CASSLRGETQYF.

The chain couples TRBV2 to TRBJ1-2; D ambiguous. The V end was cut by 0 bases, the J end by 6 bases, with 14 bases between. This CDR3 is built from 15 residues. Per germline, CDR1 SNHLY and CDR2 FYNNEI. CDR3: CASSEARAGSHGYTF. The CDR3 DNA sequence: TGTGCCAGCAGTGAAGCGAGGGCAGGATCGCATGGCTACACCTTC.

This clone has only a few counts. This rearrangement joins TRBV29-1 to TRBJ1-1; TRBD1 might be the D (5 bases). V lost 3 bases and J 11 bases, leaving 13 bases between the germline ends. The CDR3 loop spans 11 amino acids. The germline V gene encodes CDR1 SQVTM and CDR2 ANQGSEA. The CDR3 here is CSVDRGREAFF. CDR3 bases: TGCAGCGTTGATCGGGGGAGAGAGGCTTTCTTT.

CDR3 nucleotide sequence: TGTGCCAGCATGAGAGCAGGGGTAGCGGGGGAAAAACTGTTTTTT. This gives the protein CASMRAGVAGEKLFF. The chain combines TRBV6-6 with TRBJ1-4, with D possibly matching TRBD1 (6 bases). Germline V gene lookup returns CDR1 MNHNY and CDR2 SVGAGI (reference sequence). V was pared by 7 bases and J by 8 bases, with 20 bases between. The length of the CDR3 is 15 residues.

The rearrangement uses TRBV7-3 and TRBJ2-1; 7 bases align to TRBD2. Germline loops: CDR1 SGHTA, CDR2 FQGTGA. This CDR3 is 14 amino acids long. The V gene end was trimmed by 0 bases and the J gene end by 9 bases; junction bases not matched to a gene: 5. The CDR3 here is CASSLTLGGSEQFF. In DNA, the CDR3 is TGTGCCAGCAGCTTAACACTCGGGGGGAGTGAGCAGTTCTTC.

The V and J genes are TRBV2 and TRBJ2-7; D perhaps matches TRBD1 (6 bases). The V gene's germline CDR1 is SNHLY and CDR2 FYNNEI. This CDR3 region has 10 residues. V lost 8 bases and J 4 bases, leaving 6 bases between the germline ends. The CDR3 DNA is TGTGCCAGCGGACAGTACGAGCAGTACTTC. Translation gives CASGQYEQYF.

The J gene is TRBJ2-5, the V gene TRBV10-2; TRBD2 aligns across 8 bases. V gave up 2 bases and J gave up 2 bases; unmatched junction bases: 10. This CDR3 is 17 amino acids long. Per germline, CDR1 WSHSY and CDR2 SAAADI. The CDR3 region is CASSEPSIIAGQETQYF. Written as DNA, the CDR3 is TGCGCCAGCAGTGAGCCATCTATAATAGCGGGGCAAGAGACCCAGTACTTC.